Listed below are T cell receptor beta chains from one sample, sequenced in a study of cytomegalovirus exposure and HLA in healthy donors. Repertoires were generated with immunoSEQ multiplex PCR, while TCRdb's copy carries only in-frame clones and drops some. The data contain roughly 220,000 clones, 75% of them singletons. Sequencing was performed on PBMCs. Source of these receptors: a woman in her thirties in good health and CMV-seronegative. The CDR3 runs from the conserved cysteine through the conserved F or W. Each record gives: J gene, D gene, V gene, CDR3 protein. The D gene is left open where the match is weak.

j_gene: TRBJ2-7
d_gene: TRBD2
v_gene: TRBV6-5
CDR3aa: CASSYSSGNYEQYF

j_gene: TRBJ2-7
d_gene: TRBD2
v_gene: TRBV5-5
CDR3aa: CASSRPGLAVYEQYF

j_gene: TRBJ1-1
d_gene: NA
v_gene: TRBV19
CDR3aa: CASSMSRNTEAFF

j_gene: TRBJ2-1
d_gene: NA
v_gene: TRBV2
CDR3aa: CASSLRGTEQFF

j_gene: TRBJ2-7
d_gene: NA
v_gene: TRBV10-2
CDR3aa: CASSGTGAYEQYF

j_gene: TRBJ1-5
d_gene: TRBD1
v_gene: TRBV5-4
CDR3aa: CASSLDPGDRGHNQPQHF

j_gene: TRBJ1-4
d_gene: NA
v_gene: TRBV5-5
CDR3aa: CASSLGNRAGGEKLFF

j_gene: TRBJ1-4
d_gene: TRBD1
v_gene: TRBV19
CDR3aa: CASEGQPNEKLFF

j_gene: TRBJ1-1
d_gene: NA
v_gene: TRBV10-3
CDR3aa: CAISLLQDPTEAFF

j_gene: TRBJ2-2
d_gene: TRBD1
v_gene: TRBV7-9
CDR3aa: CASSRTGQGNTGELFF

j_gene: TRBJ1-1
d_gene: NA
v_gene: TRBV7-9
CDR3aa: CASSIGLRDTEAFF

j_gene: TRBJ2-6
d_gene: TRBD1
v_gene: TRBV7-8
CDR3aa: CASSVRAGTGSGANVLTF

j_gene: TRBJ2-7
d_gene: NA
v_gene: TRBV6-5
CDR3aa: CASSSTVGREQYF

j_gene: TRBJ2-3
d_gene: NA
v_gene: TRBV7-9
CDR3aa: CASRRGGGGPADTQYF

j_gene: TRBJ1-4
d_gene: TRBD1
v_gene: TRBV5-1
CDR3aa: CASSRGQGEGNEKLFF

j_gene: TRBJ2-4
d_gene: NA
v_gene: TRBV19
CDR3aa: CASSLTTTGGPQYF

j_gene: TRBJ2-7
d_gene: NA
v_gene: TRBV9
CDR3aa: CASSVTPGLSYEQYF

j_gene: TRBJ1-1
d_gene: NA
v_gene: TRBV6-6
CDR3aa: CASSPGQNTEAFF

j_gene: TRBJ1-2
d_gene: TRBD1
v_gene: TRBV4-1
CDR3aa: CASSPMDRSYGYTF

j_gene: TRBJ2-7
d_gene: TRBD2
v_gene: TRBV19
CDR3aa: CASSFRDYSYEQYF

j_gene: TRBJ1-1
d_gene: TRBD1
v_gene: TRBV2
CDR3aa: CASSEHYRGDNTEAFF

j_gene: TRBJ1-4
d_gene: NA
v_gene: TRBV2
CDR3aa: CASSEARSRREKLFF

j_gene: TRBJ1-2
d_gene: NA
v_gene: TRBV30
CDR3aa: CAWSLTGSDGYTF

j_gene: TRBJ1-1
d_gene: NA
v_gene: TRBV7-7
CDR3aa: CARPQGLNTEAFF

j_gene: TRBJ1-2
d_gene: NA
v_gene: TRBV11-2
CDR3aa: CASSLAGSSYTF

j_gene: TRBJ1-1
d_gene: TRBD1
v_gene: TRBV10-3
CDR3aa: CAITPDRDTEAFF

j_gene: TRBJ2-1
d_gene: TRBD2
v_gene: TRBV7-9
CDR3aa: CSSSSGLAGGVYNEQFF

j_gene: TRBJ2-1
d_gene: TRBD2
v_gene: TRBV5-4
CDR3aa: CASSLAGPYNEQFF

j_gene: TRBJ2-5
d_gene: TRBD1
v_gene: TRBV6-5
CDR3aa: CASSSPTGGSETQYF

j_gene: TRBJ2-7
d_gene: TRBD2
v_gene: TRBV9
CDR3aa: CASSSRMVAGSYEQYF

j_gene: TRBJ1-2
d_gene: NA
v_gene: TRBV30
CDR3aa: CAWSDTAYYGYTF

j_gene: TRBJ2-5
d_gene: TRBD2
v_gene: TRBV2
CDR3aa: CASSTRELAGETQYF

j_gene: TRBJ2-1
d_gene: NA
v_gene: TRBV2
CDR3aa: CASTDSSYNEQFF

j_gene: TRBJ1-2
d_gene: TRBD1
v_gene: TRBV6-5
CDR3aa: CASSGQGRRGYTF

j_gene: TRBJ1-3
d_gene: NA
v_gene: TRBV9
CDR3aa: CASSANSGVAGNTIYF

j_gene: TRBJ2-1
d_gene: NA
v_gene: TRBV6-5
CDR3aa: CASSYRFSYNEQFF

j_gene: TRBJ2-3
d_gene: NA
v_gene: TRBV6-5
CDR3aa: CASSYFGSTDTQYF

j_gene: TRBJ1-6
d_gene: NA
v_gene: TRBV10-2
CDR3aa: CASRPGGTENSPLHF

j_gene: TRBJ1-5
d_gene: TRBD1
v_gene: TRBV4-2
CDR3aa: CASSQLGQGRVQPQHF

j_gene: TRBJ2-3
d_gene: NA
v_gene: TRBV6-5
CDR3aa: CASSYVGAADTQYF

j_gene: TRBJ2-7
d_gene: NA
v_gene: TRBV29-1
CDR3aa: CSVEDEGSSYEQYF

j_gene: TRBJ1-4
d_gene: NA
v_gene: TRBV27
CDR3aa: CASSLTEGRNEKLFF

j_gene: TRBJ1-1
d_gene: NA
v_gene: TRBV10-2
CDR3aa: CASSYRNTEAFF